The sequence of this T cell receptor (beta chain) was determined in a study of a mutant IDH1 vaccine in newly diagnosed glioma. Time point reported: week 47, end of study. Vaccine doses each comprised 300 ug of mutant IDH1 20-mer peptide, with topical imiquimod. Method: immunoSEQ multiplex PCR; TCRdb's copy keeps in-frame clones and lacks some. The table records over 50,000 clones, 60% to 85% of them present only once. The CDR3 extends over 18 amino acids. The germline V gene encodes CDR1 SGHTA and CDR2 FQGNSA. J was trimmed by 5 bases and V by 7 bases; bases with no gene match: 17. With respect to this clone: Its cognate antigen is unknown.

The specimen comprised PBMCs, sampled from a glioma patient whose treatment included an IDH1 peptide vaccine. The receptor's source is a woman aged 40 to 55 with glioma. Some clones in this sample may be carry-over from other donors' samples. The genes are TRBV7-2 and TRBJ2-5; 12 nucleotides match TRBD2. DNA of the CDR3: TGTGCCAGCACCCCGCGGGCGACTAGCGGGGGCCGGGGGGAGACCCAGTACTTC. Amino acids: CASTPRATSGGRGETQYF. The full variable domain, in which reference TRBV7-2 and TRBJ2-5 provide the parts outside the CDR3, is GAGVSQSPSNKVTEKGKDVELRCDPISGHTALYWYRQSLGQGLEFLIYFQGNSAPDKSGLPSDRFSAERTGGSVSTLTIQRTQQEDSAVYLCASTPRATSGGRGETQYFGPGTRLLVL.